These T cell receptor beta chains were read from a single sample in a study of post-analysis software for immune sequencing data. One entry per CDR3 protein results from TCRdb running MiXCR on the PCR reads. Altogether 650,000 to 850,000 distinct CDR3 sequences are present, roughly 50% being singletons, with the ten largest covering 4.9%. The sequenced sample was blood. These receptors came from a girl aged 5 to 17 with multiple sclerosis. Both conserved end residues are part of each CDR3. The D gene is left open where the match is weak. The size field is filled for only some rows; it gives once, few, many or a size class.

abundance: few; v_gene: TRBV24-1; j_gene: TRBJ2-1; len: 20; d_gene: TRBD2; CDR3nt: TGTGCCACCAGTGAGCCTCGGGGGGCGGCTAGCGGGAGTTTGGACAATGAGCAGTTCTTC; CDR3aa: CATSEPRGAASGSLDNEQFF
abundance: -; v_gene: TRBV20-1; j_gene: TRBJ2-4; len: 14; d_gene: -; CDR3nt: TGCAGTGCTAATACAGGGTTTACCAAAAACATTCAGTACTTC; CDR3aa: CSANTGFTKNIQYF
abundance: -; v_gene: TRBV7-9; j_gene: TRBJ2-3; len: 17; d_gene: TRBD2; CDR3nt: TGTGCCTGCAGCTTAGCCCTAGCGGGAGGAAGGCCAGATACGCAGTATTTT; CDR3aa: CACSLALAGGRPDTQYF
abundance: -; v_gene: TRBV10-3; j_gene: TRBJ2-7; len: 12; d_gene: TRBD2; CDR3nt: TGTGCCAGTAAGCGGGAGTCCTCCGAGCAGTACTTC; CDR3aa: CASKRESSEQYF
abundance: few; v_gene: TRBV29-1; j_gene: TRBJ1-2; len: 11; d_gene: -; CDR3nt: TGCAGCGTTCCCCACGGCTCCCGCTACACCTTC; CDR3aa: CSVPHGSRYTF
abundance: -; v_gene: TRBV4-2; j_gene: TRBJ2-7; len: 14; d_gene: TRBD2; CDR3nt: TGTGCCAGCAGCCAAGGGACTAGCGGGAGGCCGCAGTACTTC; CDR3aa: CASSQGTSGRPQYF
abundance: few; v_gene: TRBV5-5; j_gene: TRBJ2-7; len: 17; d_gene: -; CDR3nt: TGTGCCAGCAGCTTCTCCGAGGACGGTGTAGGGCTCTACGAGCAGTACTTC; CDR3aa: CASSFSEDGVGLYEQYF
abundance: -; v_gene: TRBV24-1; j_gene: TRBJ2-1; len: 11; d_gene: -; CDR3nt: TGTGCCATCAGTGATCCTATCAAGCAGTTCTTC; CDR3aa: CAISDPIKQFF
abundance: -; v_gene: TRBV6-2/TRBV6-3; j_gene: TRBJ2-7; len: 16; d_gene: TRBD2; CDR3nt: TGTGCCAGCAGTCCTACTAGCGGGAGAGGCCCATACGAGCAGTACTTC; CDR3aa: CASSPTSGRGPYEQYF
abundance: few; v_gene: TRBV5-1; j_gene: TRBJ1-1; len: 14; d_gene: -; CDR3nt: TGCGCCAGCAGCTTGGACGGGGCCAACACTGAAGCTTTCTTT; CDR3aa: CASSLDGANTEAFF
abundance: -; v_gene: TRBV29-1; j_gene: TRBJ2-1; len: 15; d_gene: -; CDR3nt: TGCAGCGTGGGGGGAGACAGGGCTTTCTACAATGAGCAGTTCTTC; CDR3aa: CSVGGDRAFYNEQFF
abundance: few; v_gene: TRBV10-3; j_gene: TRBJ2-7; len: 15; d_gene: -; CDR3nt: TGTGCCATCAGGACACTTACAGGGACCCGCTACGAGCAGTACTTC; CDR3aa: CAIRTLTGTRYEQYF
abundance: -; v_gene: TRBV18; j_gene: TRBJ1-1; len: 13; d_gene: -; CDR3nt: TGTGCCACCCAAGACAGGATGAACACTGAAGCTTTCTTT; CDR3aa: CATQDRMNTEAFF
abundance: -; v_gene: TRBV5-1; j_gene: TRBJ1-2; len: 14; d_gene: -; CDR3nt: TGCGCCAGCAGCTCCGAAGGGGCGGCCTATGGCTACACCTTC; CDR3aa: CASSSEGAAYGYTF
abundance: few; v_gene: TRBV3-1; j_gene: TRBJ1-1; len: 14; d_gene: -; CDR3nt: TGTGCCAGCAGTTTTTCGACAGGGAACACTGAAGCTTTCTTT; CDR3aa: CASSFSTGNTEAFF
abundance: -; v_gene: TRBV24-1; j_gene: TRBJ2-7; len: 13; d_gene: TRBD2; CDR3nt: TGTGCCACCATGGGACTAGCGGGAGGCGAGCAGTACTTC; CDR3aa: CATMGLAGGEQYF
abundance: -; v_gene: TRBV29-1; j_gene: TRBJ1-2; len: 12; d_gene: -; CDR3nt: TGCAGCGTTGTAAGTGGCGGTTATGGCTACACCTTC; CDR3aa: CSVVSGGYGYTF
abundance: -; v_gene: TRBV7-2; j_gene: TRBJ1-1; len: 16; d_gene: -; CDR3nt: TGTGCCAGCAGCCTTCTGGGGGGCCGTATGGAGAATGAAGCTTTCTTT; CDR3aa: CASSLLGGRMENEAFF
abundance: -; v_gene: TRBV11-2; j_gene: TRBJ2-3; len: 16; d_gene: TRBD2; CDR3nt: TGTGCCAGCAGCTCCTGGACTAGCGGGGGCACAGATACGCAGTATTTT; CDR3aa: CASSSWTSGGTDTQYF
abundance: -; v_gene: TRBV29-1; j_gene: TRBJ2-7; len: 15; d_gene: TRBD1; CDR3nt: TGCAGCGTTTTACCTTCGGGGACAGCAGACTACGAGCAGTACTTC; CDR3aa: CSVLPSGTADYEQYF
abundance: -; v_gene: TRBV7-2; j_gene: TRBJ2-1; len: 14; d_gene: -; CDR3nt: TGTGCCAGCAGCTGGGGGGAGGCGGGCAATGAGCAGTTCTTC; CDR3aa: CASSWGEAGNEQFF
abundance: -; v_gene: TRBV7-3; j_gene: TRBJ1-2; len: 14; d_gene: -; CDR3nt: TGTGCCAGCAGCTTACAAGGGGGGGCATATGGCTACACCTTC; CDR3aa: CASSLQGGAYGYTF
abundance: -; v_gene: TRBV27; j_gene: TRBJ2-4; len: 13; d_gene: -; CDR3nt: TGTGCCAGCAGTTTATCGGGGCCAAACATTCAGTACTTC; CDR3aa: CASSLSGPNIQYF
abundance: -; v_gene: TRBV30; j_gene: TRBJ2-4; len: 12; d_gene: -; CDR3nt: TGTGCCTGGAGTCCCGACGAAAACATTCAGTACTTC; CDR3aa: CAWSPDENIQYF
abundance: few; v_gene: TRBV6-6; j_gene: TRBJ2-1; len: 17; d_gene: -; CDR3nt: TGTGCCAGCAGTTACAAGGCTTCGGTAGGGTCCTACAATGAGCAGTTCTTC; CDR3aa: CASSYKASVGSYNEQFF
abundance: -; v_gene: TRBV6-1; j_gene: TRBJ1-5; len: 15; d_gene: -; CDR3nt: TGTGCCAGCAGTGACTGGGGGGAGGATACTCAGCCCCAGCATTTT; CDR3aa: CASSDWGEDTQPQHF
abundance: -; v_gene: TRBV20-1; j_gene: TRBJ2-1; len: 12; d_gene: -; CDR3nt: TGCAGTGCCCCAGACCTGACTAATGAGCAGTTCTTC; CDR3aa: CSAPDLTNEQFF
abundance: few; v_gene: TRBV24-1; j_gene: TRBJ2-7; len: 13; d_gene: -; CDR3nt: TGTGCCACCAGCGGGGACCGACGGGAAGAGCAGTACTTC; CDR3aa: CATSGDRREEQYF
abundance: -; v_gene: TRBV6-6; j_gene: TRBJ2-1; len: 16; d_gene: TRBD2; CDR3nt: TGTACCAGCAGTTACATTAGTACTAGCGGGAACAATGAGCAGTTCTTC; CDR3aa: CTSSYISTSGNNEQFF
abundance: -; v_gene: TRBV2; j_gene: TRBJ2-7; len: 15; d_gene: TRBD2; CDR3nt: TGTGCCAGCAGGGGAGGGCTAGCGGACTCCTACGAGCAGTACTTC; CDR3aa: CASRGGLADSYEQYF
abundance: few; v_gene: TRBV20-1; j_gene: TRBJ2-1; len: 14; d_gene: -; CDR3nt: TGCAGTGCTAGAGATAGGCGAGACTACAATGAGCAGTTCTTC; CDR3aa: CSARDRRDYNEQFF
abundance: -; v_gene: TRBV27; j_gene: TRBJ2-1; len: 14; d_gene: TRBD2; CDR3nt: TGTGCCAGCAGTGTTATCGGGAGGGGGTATGAGCAGTTCTTC; CDR3aa: CASSVIGRGYEQFF
abundance: -; v_gene: TRBV20-1; j_gene: TRBJ1-2; len: 14; d_gene: -; CDR3nt: TGCAGTGCTAGATCCGGGCCCCGGGGTCATGGCTACACCTTC; CDR3aa: CSARSGPRGHGYTF
abundance: -; v_gene: TRBV6-6; j_gene: TRBJ2-7; len: 13; d_gene: TRBD1; CDR3nt: TGTGCCAGCAGTGGGGGACAGCCCTACGAGCAGTACTTC; CDR3aa: CASSGGQPYEQYF
abundance: -; v_gene: TRBV28; j_gene: TRBJ2-7; len: 13; d_gene: -; CDR3nt: TGTGCCAGCGGACACAGGGTGCCGGGCGAGCAGTACTTC; CDR3aa: CASGHRVPGEQYF
abundance: few; v_gene: TRBV7-9; j_gene: TRBJ1-2; len: 15; d_gene: -; CDR3nt: TGTGCCAGCAGCTTAGCGGGCACCAGGGTTAATGGCTACACCTTC; CDR3aa: CASSLAGTRVNGYTF
abundance: -; v_gene: TRBV5-1; j_gene: TRBJ2-4; len: 15; d_gene: -; CDR3nt: TGCGCCAGCAGCTCGGGACCTCTGAATCGAGAGGAGCAGTACTTC; CDR3aa: CASSSGPLNREEQYF
abundance: few; v_gene: TRBV12-3/TRBV12-4; j_gene: TRBJ2-7; len: 11; d_gene: -; CDR3nt: TGTGCCAGCACCGAGGGGTACGAGCAGTACTTC; CDR3aa: CASTEGYEQYF
abundance: -; v_gene: TRBV7-9; j_gene: TRBJ2-4; len: 15; d_gene: TRBD1; CDR3nt: TGTGCCAGCAGCGCCCGACAGGGGGCGGGAGGCATTCAGTACTTC; CDR3aa: CASSARQGAGGIQYF
abundance: -; v_gene: TRBV9; j_gene: TRBJ1-1; len: 14; d_gene: -; CDR3nt: TGTGCCAGCAGCGCCATTGATTCGGGGAGAGAAGCTTTCTTT; CDR3aa: CASSAIDSGREAFF
abundance: -; v_gene: TRBV7-9; j_gene: TRBJ2-5; len: 14; d_gene: -; CDR3nt: TGTGCCAGCAGCCGCCCCAAGGGTGGAGAGACCCAGTACTTC; CDR3aa: CASSRPKGGETQYF